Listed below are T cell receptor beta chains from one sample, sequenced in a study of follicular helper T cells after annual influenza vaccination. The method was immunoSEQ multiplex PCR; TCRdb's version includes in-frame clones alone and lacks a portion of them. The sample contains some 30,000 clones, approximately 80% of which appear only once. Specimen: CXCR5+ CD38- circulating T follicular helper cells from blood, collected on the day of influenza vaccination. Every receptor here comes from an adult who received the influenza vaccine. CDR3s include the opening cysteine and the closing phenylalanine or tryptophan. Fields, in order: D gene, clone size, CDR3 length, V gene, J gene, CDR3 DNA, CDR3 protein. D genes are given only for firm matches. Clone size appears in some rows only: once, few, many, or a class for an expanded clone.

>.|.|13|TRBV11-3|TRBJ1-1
TGTGCCAGCAGCTTAGAACAGAACACTGAAGCTTTCTTT
CASSLEQNTEAFF
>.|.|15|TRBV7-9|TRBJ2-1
TGTGCCAGCAGCTTAGCAGCGATTACCTACAATGAGCAGTTCTTC
CASSLAAITYNEQFF
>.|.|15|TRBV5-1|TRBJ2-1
TGCGCCAGCAGCGAAGCCCCGGGGGTCAACAATGAGCAGTTCTTC
CASSEAPGVNNEQFF
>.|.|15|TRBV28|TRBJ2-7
TGTGCCAGCACCGGGTTGAAGGGGCAGGGGTCCGAGCAGTACTTC
CASTGLKGQGSEQYF
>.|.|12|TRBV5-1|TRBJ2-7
TGCGCCAGCAGCTTACAGGGTTACGAGCAGTACTTC
CASSLQGYEQYF
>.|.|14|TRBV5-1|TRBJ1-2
TGCGCCAGCAGCGGTTCGACAGTCAACTATGGCTACACCTTC
CASSGSTVNYGYTF
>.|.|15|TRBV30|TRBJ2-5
TGTGCCTGGAAAAGGAGAGAGCGGTTCCAAGAGACCCAGTACTTC
CAWKRRERFQETQYF
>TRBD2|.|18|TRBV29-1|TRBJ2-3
TGCAGCGTTGGGAGTCCTAGCGGGAGGGCCTGGGGCACAGATACGCAGTATTTT
CSVGSPSGRAWGTDTQYF
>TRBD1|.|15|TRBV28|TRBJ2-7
TGTGCCAGCGTACCCGGGACAGTAAGTTCCTACGAGCAGTACTTC
CASVPGTVSSYEQYF
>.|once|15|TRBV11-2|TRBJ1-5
TGTGCCAGCTCCGCTCGGGGGGCAGGGAATCAGCCCCAGCATTTT
CASSARGAGNQPQHF
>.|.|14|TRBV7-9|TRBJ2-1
TGTGCCAGCAGCTTAGTACAGGGTCAGCATGAGCAGTTCTTC
CASSLVQGQHEQFF
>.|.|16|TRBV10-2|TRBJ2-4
TGCGCCAGCAGTGAGATAGGGAGCACCGCCAAAAACATTCAGTACTTC
CASSEIGSTAKNIQYF
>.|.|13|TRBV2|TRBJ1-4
TGTGCCAGCAGTAAGGGACTCAGTGAAAAACTGTTTTTT
CASSKGLSEKLFF
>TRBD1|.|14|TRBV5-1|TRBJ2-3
TGCGCCAGCAGTCAGGGGGCGGTTAGGGATACGCAGTATTTT
CASSQGAVRDTQYF
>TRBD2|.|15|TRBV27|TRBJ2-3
TGTGCCAGCAGGCTAGCGGGAGGCCACACAGATACGCAGTATTTT
CASRLAGGHTDTQYF
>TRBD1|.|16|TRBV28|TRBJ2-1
TGTGCCAGCAGTTCAGGGGGTGCCAGCTCCTACAATGAGCAGTTCTTC
CASSSGGASSYNEQFF
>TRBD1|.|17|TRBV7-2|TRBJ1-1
TGTGCCAGCAGCTTAGGGACAGGGGCCGGCTTAGTCACTGAAGCTTTCTTT
CASSLGTGAGLVTEAFF